The 11 T cell receptor beta chains in this list originate from one sample, sequenced in a study of Ad26.COV2.S vaccination and SARS-CoV-2 variants. Profiling relied on immunoSEQ multiplex PCR, and the TCRdb table lists in-frame clones only, not all of them. The sample consists of hundreds of thousands of clones, roughly 84% of them appearing once. Documented treatment: some 20 received Ad26.COV2.S at low or high dose, single or two shots; five or six received placebo; per-sample allocation not given. The samples were gathered on day 63 after the first injection of vaccine or placebo. The sample was peripheral blood, taken in a trial of Ad26.COV2.S vaccine versus placebo. These receptors were collected from a person aged 18-65 years who received the Ad26.COV2.S COVID-19 vaccine or a placebo.

The chain joins TRBV6-2 or TRBV6-3 to TRBJ2-7; D is perhaps TRBD2 (6 bases). This CDR3 has 14 amino acids. The ends were cut back, 0 bases at V and 2 bases at J, with 8 bases in the middle. The germline V gene has CDR1 MNHEY and CDR2 SVGEGT. The chain's CDR3 is CASSYSRGPYEQYF. CDR3 coding DNA: TGTGCCAGCAGTTACTCGCGGGGCCCCTACGAGCAGTACTTC.

The V and J genes are TRBV4-3 and TRBJ2-4; D perhaps matches TRBD1 (6 bases). Germline V gene sequence: CDR1 LGHNA, CDR2 YSLEER. The CDR3 consists of 18 residues. V was pared by 0 bases and J by 3 bases, with 18 bases between. The CDR3 loop reads CASSQDVSGTGNKNIQYF. CDR3 bases: TGCGCCAGCAGCCAAGATGTCAGCGGAACAGGGAACAAAAACATTCAGTACTTC.

The chain couples TRBV7-8 to TRBJ2-2, with 9 bases identical to TRBD1. Germline values: CDR1 SGHVS, CDR2 FQNEAQ. Trimming at V came to 5 bases and at J to 7 bases, leaving 8 bases not matched to a gene. The CDR3 contains 15 residues. The DNA for the CDR3 is TGTGCCAGCAGCCCTACAGGGGGCTCCCACGGGGAGCTGTTTTTT. Translated, it gives CASSPTGGSHGELFF.

The rearrangement joins TRBV29-1 to TRBJ2-3; 12 nucleotides match TRBD2. V shed 6 bases, J shed 2 bases, and the junction held 9 bases outside the gene matches. This CDR3 region has 16 residues. The germline CDR1 and CDR2 sequences are SQVTM and ANQGSEA. CDR3 in amino acids: CSVDRLAGALTDTQYF. CDR3 sequence (DNA): TGCAGCGTGGACCGACTAGCGGGGGCCCTCACAGATACGCAGTATTTT.

The chain has TRBV6-2 or TRBV6-3 and TRBJ2-7, with 15 bases matching TRBD2. Germline V CDR1 and CDR2: MNHEY, SVGEGT. V shed 4 bases, J shed 3 bases, and the junction held 4 bases outside the gene matches. The CDR3 is 16 amino acids. The CDR3 protein is CASSWTSGGAFYEQYF. CDR3 nucleotide sequence: TGTGCCAGCAGTTGGACTAGCGGGGGGGCCTTCTACGAGCAGTACTTC.

This rearrangement joins TRBV7-2 to TRBJ2-1, with D possibly TRBD2 on 7 matching bases. This CDR3 comprises 15 residues. Deletions cut 1 base from V and 8 bases from J, with 15 bases between. Per germline, CDR1 SGHTA and CDR2 FQGNSA. CDR3 sequence: CASSLGGGPDHEQFF. The CDR3 coding sequence is TGTGCCAGCAGCTTAGGGGGGGGGCCCGACCATGAGCAGTTCTTC.

The rearrangement links TRBV6-5 to TRBJ2-7, with D maybe TRBD2 (7 bases). Germline V gene data show CDR1 as MNHEY and CDR2 as SVGAGI. This CDR3 comprises 14 residues. The V gene lost 2 bases and the J gene lost 7 bases, with 15 bases spanning the gap. Here the CDR3 reads CASSYERGGYEQYF. CDR3 in DNA: TGTGCCAGCAGTTACGAGAGGGGGGGCTATGAGCAGTACTTC.

The chain combines TRBV6-2 or TRBV6-3 with TRBJ1-2, with D perhaps matching TRBD1 (6 bases). The CDR3 spans 12 residues. Germline V lookup: CDR1 MNHEY, CDR2 SVGEGT. V lost 2 bases to trimming and J lost 8 bases, with 9 bases between them. The CDR3 sequence is CASSYPGVGYTF. CDR3 bases: TGTGCCAGCAGTTACCCAGGGGTCGGCTACACCTTC.

V and J are TRBV4-2 and TRBJ1-3; perhaps TRBD1 as D (5 bases). The germline CDR1 and CDR2 sequences are LGHNA and YNFKEQ. CDR3 length: 15 residues. Deletions cut 0 bases from V and 0 bases from J, with 6 bases between. In nucleotides, the CDR3 is TGTGCCAGCAGCCAAGAGGGGGTCTCTGGAAACACCATATATTTT. Amino acids: CASSQEGVSGNTIYF.

The V gene is TRBV3-1 (or the pseudogene TRBV3-2), the J gene TRBJ1-1; D is unresolved. Looked up from germline, CDR1 is LGHDT and CDR2 is YNNKEL (reference sequence). The CDR3 spans 14 residues. V lost 1 base and J lost 5, with 11 bases in between. The CDR3 DNA follows: TGTGCCAGCAGCCAAGGCGGGTTTGGAACTGAAGCTTTCTTT. It is translated as CASSQGGFGTEAFF.

This clone was recorded once. The rearrangement uses TRBV3-1 (or the pseudogene TRBV3-2) and TRBJ1-1; perhaps TRBD1 as D (5 bases). Germline V gene sequence: CDR1 LGHDT, CDR2 YNNKEL (reference sequence). V lost 4 bases, J lost 1 base, and 10 bases lay in between. This CDR3 is 14 amino acids long. The CDR3 bases are TGTGCCAGCAGCCGAAACACAGGGAACACTGAAGCTTTCTTT. As protein: CASSRNTGNTEAFF.